Below are 15 T cell receptor beta chains sequenced from a single sample in a study of Graves' ophthalmopathy and Graves' hyperthyroidism. TCR beta CDR3 amplification used RNA transcripts. Investigators did first-round RT-PCR with HTBI primers, then second-round multiplex PCR. One entry per CDR3 protein results from TCRdb running MiXCR on the multiplex PCR reads. The sample lists about 400,000 distinct CDR3 sequences; roughly 18% were seen once. The sample consisted of peripheral blood. The receptors shown here come from a woman between 18 and 29 years old with Graves' ophthalmopathy.

This clonotype was seen many times. The chain recombines TRBV7-8 with TRBJ2-2; D is possibly TRBD1 (6 bases). The V end lost 5 bases, the J end lost 7 bases, and 17 bases lay between the germline ends. The CDR3 runs to 15 residues. In germline, CDR1 is SGHVS, CDR2 FQNEAQ. This CDR3 reads CASSPTGTLSGELFF. As DNA, the CDR3 is TGTGCCAGCAGCCCAACCGGGACACTTAGCGGGGAGCTGTTTTTT.

This clonotype was seen repeatedly, ten times or more. This rearrangement joins TRBV18 to TRBJ1-1, with D possibly TRBD1 on 5 matching bases. Germline V gene data show CDR1 as KGHSH and CDR2 as LQKENI. This CDR3 contains 13 residues. Trimming removed 2 bases at V and 7 bases at J, with 11 bases between. The CDR3: CASSPSSRDEAFF. The CDR3 DNA sequence: TGTGCCAGCTCACCATCGTCCAGGGATGAAGCTTTCTTT.

This clonotype was detected ten times or more. This rearrangement joins TRBV2 to TRBJ1-6, with TRBD1 matching 7 bases. Unmatched junction bases numbered 9, after V lost 7 bases and J lost 9 bases. This CDR3 has 14 amino acids. Per the germline V gene, CDR1 is SNHLY and CDR2 is FYNNEI. In DNA form, the CDR3 reads TGTGCCAGCAACCAAAACAGGGGCGGTTCACCCCTCCACTTT. This sequence encodes CASNQNRGGSPLHF.

This clonotype was counted ten times or more. The chain couples TRBV9 to TRBJ2-2, with D perhaps matching TRBD1 or TRBD2 (6 bases each). The CDR3 covers 16 residues. Per the germline V gene, CDR1 is SGDLS and CDR2 is YYNGEE. The ends were cut back, 4 bases at V and 5 bases at J, with 18 bases in the middle. The CDR3 protein is CASSWGASRLTGELFF. CDR3 coding DNA: TGTGCCAGCAGCTGGGGGGCGTCTCGACTTACCGGGGAGCTGTTTTTT. Variable domain in full (rest from reference TRBV9 and TRBJ2-2): DSGVTQTPKHLITATGQRVTLRCSPRSGDLSVYWYQQSLDQGLQFLIQYYNGEERAKGNILERFSAQQFPDLHSELNLSSLELGDSALYFCASSWGASRLTGELFFGEGSRLTVL.

This clonotype showed up many times. The rearrangement joins TRBV10-1 to TRBJ2-7, with TRBD1 matching 7 bases. With 5 bases clipped from V and 2 bases from J, the junction kept 6 bases outside the gene matches. Germline CDR1 and CDR2: WNHNN and SYGVQD (reference sequence). The CDR3 has 14 residues. Written as DNA, the CDR3 is TGCGCCAGCAGTCAATACAGGGGCCCCTACGAGCAGTACTTC. It yields the protein CASSQYRGPYEQYF.

This clonotype was detected many times. The chain combines TRBV10-3 with TRBJ2-2; 12 nucleotides align to TRBD2. Trimming cost V 7 bases and J 5 bases; bases outside gene matches: 8. The V gene's germline CDR1 is ENHRY and CDR2 SYGVKD. This CDR3 comprises 16 residues. The CDR3, as DNA: TGTGCCATCATGAGACTAGCGGGAGTGGGGACCGGGGAGCTGTTTTTT. It yields the protein CAIMRLAGVGTGELFF.

This clonotype showed up just once. This chain uses TRBV6-1 with TRBJ2-1; 8 bases line up with TRBD2. The CDR3 length is 12 residues. Germline assignment: CDR1 MNHNS and CDR2 SASEGT. Trimming removed 7 bases from V and 9 bases from J; junction bases left unmatched: 5. CDR3 sequence reads: CASTYGGGEQFF. The CDR3 region has the DNA TGTGCCAGCACCTACGGGGGGGGTGAGCAGTTCTTC.

Ten or more counts support this clonotype. The chain uses TRBV9 and TRBJ2-7; 10 bases map to TRBD2. Unmatched junction bases numbered 4, after V lost 3 bases and J lost 1 base. This CDR3 is built from 15 residues. Looked up from germline, CDR1 is SGDLS and CDR2 is YYNGEE. This CDR3 is CASSESGGESYEQYF. The CDR3 DNA follows: TGTGCCAGCAGCGAAAGCGGGGGGGAGTCCTACGAGCAGTACTTC.

This clonotype was seen at least ten times. The chain links TRBV7-9 to TRBJ1-2; 7 bases fit TRBD1. The length of the CDR3 is 14 residues. Looked up from germline, CDR1 is SEHNR and CDR2 is FQNEAQ (reference sequence). The ends lost 4 bases at V and 8 bases at J; junction bases unmatched: 10. For the CDR3, the DNA is TGTGCCAGCAGCTCAATCTCCGGACAGGAAGGCTACACCTTC. It is translated as CASSSISGQEGYTF.

There are many counts of this clonotype. The J gene is TRBJ1-2, the V gene TRBV6-5; TRBD1 agrees at 10 bases. Unmatched junction bases numbered 15, after V lost 9 bases and J lost 8 bases. Germline V CDR1 and CDR2: MNHEY, SVGAGI. The length of the CDR3 is 15 residues. The CDR3 bases are TGTGCCAGACGCCTTGACAGGGGGCTTGCGGGGGGCTACACCTTC. Its protein is CARRLDRGLAGGYTF.

This clonotype was recorded many times. This chain links TRBV20-1 with TRBJ1-5; D may be TRBD1 (5 bases). Germline CDR1 DFQATT, CDR2 SNEGSKA (reference sequence). V lost 6 bases, J lost 2 bases, and 14 bases lay in between. The CDR3 has 14 residues. Here the CDR3 reads CSATGLRGNQPQHF. CDR3 in DNA: TGCAGTGCCACGGGACTGAGGGGCAATCAGCCCCAGCATTTT.

This clonotype has a count of ten or more. This chain joins TRBV11-2 and TRBJ2-7; TRBD1 might be the D (5 bases). In germline, CDR1 is SGHAT, CDR2 FQNNGV. The CDR3 has 12 residues. Trimming shortened V by 4 bases and J by 2 bases, and 6 bases separated the two germline ends. The chain's CDR3 is CASSWTPYEQYF. The CDR3 DNA reads as TGTGCCAGCAGCTGGACACCCTACGAGCAGTACTTC.

This clonotype was found many times. V is TRBV28 and J is TRBJ1-6; 9 bases fit TRBD1. This CDR3 contains 16 residues. The J segment lost 14 bases and the V segment lost 6 bases, leaving 17 bases of the junction unmatched. Germline lookup yields CDR1 MDHEN and CDR2 SYDVKM. The CDR3 sequence: CASSLNRGPQIGALHF. DNA of the CDR3: TGTGCCAGCAGCCTGAACAGGGGGCCTCAAATTGGGGCCCTCCACTTT.

The rearrangement links TRBV12-3 or TRBV12-4 to TRBJ1-6; 9 bases are a match to TRBD1. The CDR3 has 16 residues. J lost 7 bases, V lost 3 bases, and 7 bases had no gene match. The CDR3 DNA reads TGTGCCAGCAGTTTGTTACAGGGGGCGAGGAATTCACCCCTCCACTTT. This translates into CASSLLQGARNSPLHF.

In this sample, this clonotype turned up many times. V is TRBV30 and J is TRBJ2-6; D might be TRBD1 or TRBD2, each matching 5 bases. Trimming stripped 0 bases from V and 2 bases from J, with 8 bases between. This CDR3 comprises 15 residues. The germline gives CDR1 GTSNPN, CDR2 SVGIG (reference sequence). This CDR3 reads CAWSVGTPGANVLTF. In DNA, the CDR3 is TGTGCCTGGAGTGTGGGGACCCCTGGGGCCAACGTCCTGACTTTC.